The clone carrying this T cell receptor beta chain was recorded once. This table comes from immunoSEQ multiplex PCR, and its TCRdb copy is limited to in-frame clones, with some not included. The table lists about 500,000 clones, around 90% of them singletons. The data are from a study of blood T cell repertoires in COVID-19. The V end was cut by 5 bases, the J end by 6 bases, with 16 bases between. Germline lookup yields CDR1 MGHRA and CDR2 YSYEKL. This CDR3 comprises 15 residues. This clonotype was sampled from a woman in her fifties or sixties with COVID-19, enrolled during active disease. Sequencing was done on a sample of peripheral blood. V usage is TRBV4-1 and J usage is TRBJ2-2; D gene unclear. The DNA of the CDR3 is TGCGCCAGCAGCGCCCAGGTTGGGTCGGCCGGGGAGCTGTTTTTT. This encodes CASSAQVGSAGELFF.